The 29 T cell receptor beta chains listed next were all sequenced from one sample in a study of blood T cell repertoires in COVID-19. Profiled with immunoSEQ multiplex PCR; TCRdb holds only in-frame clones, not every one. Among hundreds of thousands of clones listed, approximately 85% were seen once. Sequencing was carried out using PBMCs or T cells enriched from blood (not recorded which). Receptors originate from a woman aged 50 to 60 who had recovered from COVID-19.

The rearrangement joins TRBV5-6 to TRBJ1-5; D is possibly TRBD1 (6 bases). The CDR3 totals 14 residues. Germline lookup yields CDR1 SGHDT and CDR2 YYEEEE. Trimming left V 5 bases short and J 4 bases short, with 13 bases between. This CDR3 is CASSFWGLNQPQHF. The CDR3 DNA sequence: TGTGCCAGCAGTTTTTGGGGGCTGAATCAGCCCCAGCATTTT. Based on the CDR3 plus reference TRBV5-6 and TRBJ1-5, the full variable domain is DAGVTQSPTHLIKTRGQQVTLRCSPKSGHDTVSWYQQALGQGPQFIFQYYEEEERQRGNFPDRFSGHQFPNYSSELNVNALLLGDSALYLCASSFWGLNQPQHFGDGTRLSIL.

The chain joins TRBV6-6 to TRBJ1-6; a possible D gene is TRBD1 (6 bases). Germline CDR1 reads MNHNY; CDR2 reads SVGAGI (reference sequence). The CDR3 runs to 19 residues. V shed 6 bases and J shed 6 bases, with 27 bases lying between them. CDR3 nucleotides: TGTGCCAGCAGCAACTCCCCGGGGCATCACAGGGTCCGTAATTCACCCCTCCACTTT. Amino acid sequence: CASSNSPGHHRVRNSPLHF.

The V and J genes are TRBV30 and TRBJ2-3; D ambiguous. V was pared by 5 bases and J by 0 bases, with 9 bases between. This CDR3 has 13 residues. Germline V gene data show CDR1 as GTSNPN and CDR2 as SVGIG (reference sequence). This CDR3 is CAWAYSSTDTQYF. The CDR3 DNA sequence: TGTGCCTGGGCTTACAGTAGCACAGATACGCAGTATTTT.

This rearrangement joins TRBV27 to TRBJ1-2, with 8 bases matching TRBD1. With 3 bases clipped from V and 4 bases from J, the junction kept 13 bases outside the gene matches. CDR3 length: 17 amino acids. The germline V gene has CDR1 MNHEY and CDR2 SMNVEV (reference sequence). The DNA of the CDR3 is TGTGCCAGCAGTTTCCAGTGGGGGACAGGACCTTTCTATGGCTACACCTTC. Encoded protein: CASSFQWGTGPFYGYTF.

CDR3 in DNA: TGTGCCAGCATCGGTGGCGGGGGCAATGGTGAAGCTTTCTTT. Protein sequence: CASIGGGGNGEAFF. The chain employs TRBV5-5 and TRBJ1-1, with D tentatively TRBD1 (6 bases). Germline lookup yields CDR1 SGHKS and CDR2 YYEKEE (reference sequence). The CDR3 totals 14 residues. V was trimmed by 6 bases and J by 7 bases, leaving 19 bases between them.

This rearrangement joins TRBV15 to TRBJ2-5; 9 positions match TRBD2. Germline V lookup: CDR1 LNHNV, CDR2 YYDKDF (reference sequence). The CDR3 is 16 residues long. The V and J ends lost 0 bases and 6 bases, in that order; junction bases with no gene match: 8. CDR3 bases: TGTGCCACCAGCAGAGATGGGAGCGGGAGGATAAAGACCCAGTACTTC. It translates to CATSRDGSGRIKTQYF.

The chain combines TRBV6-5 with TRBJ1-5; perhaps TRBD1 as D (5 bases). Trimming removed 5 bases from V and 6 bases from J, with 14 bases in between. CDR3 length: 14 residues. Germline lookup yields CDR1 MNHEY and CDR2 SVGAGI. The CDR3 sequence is CASSQGHLGQPQHF. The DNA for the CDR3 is TGTGCCAGCAGTCAGGGCCATCTTGGTCAGCCCCAGCATTTT.

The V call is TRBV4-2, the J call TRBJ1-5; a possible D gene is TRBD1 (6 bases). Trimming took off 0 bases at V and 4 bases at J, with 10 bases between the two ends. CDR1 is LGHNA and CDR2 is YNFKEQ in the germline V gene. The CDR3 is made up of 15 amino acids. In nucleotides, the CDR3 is TGTGCCAGCAGCCAAGAAGGACAGCGAAATCAGCCCCAGCATTTT. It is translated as CASSQEGQRNQPQHF.

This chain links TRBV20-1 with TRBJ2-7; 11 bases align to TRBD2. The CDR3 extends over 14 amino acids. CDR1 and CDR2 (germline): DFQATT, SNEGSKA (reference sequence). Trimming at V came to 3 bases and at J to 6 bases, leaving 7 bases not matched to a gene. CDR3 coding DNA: TGCAGTGCTAGTGATATAGCGGGGGGGCTCGAGCAGTACTTC. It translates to CSASDIAGGLEQYF.

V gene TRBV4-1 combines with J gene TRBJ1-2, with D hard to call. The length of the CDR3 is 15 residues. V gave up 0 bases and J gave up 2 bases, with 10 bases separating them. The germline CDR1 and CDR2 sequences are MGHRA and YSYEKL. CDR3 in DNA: TGCGCCAGCAGCCAAGATTTGCGGGGAAACTATGGCTACACCTTC. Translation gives CASSQDLRGNYGYTF.

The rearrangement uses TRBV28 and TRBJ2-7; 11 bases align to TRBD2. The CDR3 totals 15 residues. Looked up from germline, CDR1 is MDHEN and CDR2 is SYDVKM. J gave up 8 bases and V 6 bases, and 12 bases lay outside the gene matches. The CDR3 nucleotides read TGTGCCAGCAGCGCCGGGACTAGCGGTTTCTCAAAGCAGTACTTC. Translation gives CASSAGTSGFSKQYF.

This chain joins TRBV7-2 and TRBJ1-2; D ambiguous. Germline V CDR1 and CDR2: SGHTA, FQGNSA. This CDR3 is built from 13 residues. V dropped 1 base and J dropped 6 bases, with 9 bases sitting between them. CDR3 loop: CASSLDSTHGYTF. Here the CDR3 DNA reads TGTGCCAGCAGCTTAGATTCCACTCATGGCTACACCTTC.

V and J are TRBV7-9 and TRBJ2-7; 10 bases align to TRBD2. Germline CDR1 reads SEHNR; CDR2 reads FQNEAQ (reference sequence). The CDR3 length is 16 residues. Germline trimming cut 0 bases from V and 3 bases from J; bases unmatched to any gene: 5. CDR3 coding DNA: TGTGCCAGCAGCTTAGCGCTCGCTAGCGGGAGCTACGAGCAGTACTTC. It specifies CASSLALASGSYEQYF.

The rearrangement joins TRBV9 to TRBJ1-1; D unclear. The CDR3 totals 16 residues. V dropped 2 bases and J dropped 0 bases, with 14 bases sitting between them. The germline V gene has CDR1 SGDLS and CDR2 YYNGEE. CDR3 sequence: CASSVSVQDLNTEAFF. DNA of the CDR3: TGTGCCAGCAGCGTTAGTGTTCAGGATCTGAACACTGAAGCTTTCTTT.

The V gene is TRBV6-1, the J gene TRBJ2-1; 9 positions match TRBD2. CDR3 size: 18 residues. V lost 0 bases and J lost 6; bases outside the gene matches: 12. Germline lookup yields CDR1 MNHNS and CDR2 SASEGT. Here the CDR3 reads CASSEAFGAGGKVNEQFF. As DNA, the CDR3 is TGTGCCAGCAGTGAAGCGTTTGGAGCGGGAGGAAAGGTCAATGAGCAGTTCTTC.

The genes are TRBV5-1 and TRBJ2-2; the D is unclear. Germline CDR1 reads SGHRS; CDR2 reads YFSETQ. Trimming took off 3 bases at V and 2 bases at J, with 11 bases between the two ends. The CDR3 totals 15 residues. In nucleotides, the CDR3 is TGCGCCAGCAGCTGGCCCCGACAAAACACCGGGGAGCTGTTTTTT. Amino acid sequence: CASSWPRQNTGELFF.

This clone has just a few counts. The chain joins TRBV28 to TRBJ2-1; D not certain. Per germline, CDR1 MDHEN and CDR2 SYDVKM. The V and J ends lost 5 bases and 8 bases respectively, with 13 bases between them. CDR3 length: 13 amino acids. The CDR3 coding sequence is TGTGCCAGCAGTCCAGTTAGCTCGGATGAGCAGTTCTTC. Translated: CASSPVSSDEQFF.

CDR3 sequence (DNA): TGCGCCAGCAGTGAGTCTCGGACTGCATTCTACGAGCAGTACTTC. Amino acid sequence: CASSESRTAFYEQYF. The chain couples TRBV10-2 to TRBJ2-7, with D possibly being TRBD2 (5 bases). The CDR3 spans 15 residues. CDR1 WSHSY and CDR2 SAAADI come from the germline V gene. With 0 bases removed from V and 3 bases from J, the gap between germline ends came to 12 bases.

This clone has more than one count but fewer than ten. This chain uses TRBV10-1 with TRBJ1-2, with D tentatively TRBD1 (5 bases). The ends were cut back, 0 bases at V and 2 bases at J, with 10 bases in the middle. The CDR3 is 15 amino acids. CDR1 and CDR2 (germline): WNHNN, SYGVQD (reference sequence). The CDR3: CASSESRAQNYGYTF. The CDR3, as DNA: TGCGCCAGCAGTGAGTCCAGGGCACAGAACTATGGCTACACCTTC.

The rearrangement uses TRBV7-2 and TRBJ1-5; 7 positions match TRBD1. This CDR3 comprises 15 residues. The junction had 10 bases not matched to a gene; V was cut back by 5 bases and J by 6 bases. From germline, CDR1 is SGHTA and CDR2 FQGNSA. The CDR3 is CASSPRDRESQPQHF. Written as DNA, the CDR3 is TGTGCCAGCAGCCCTCGCGACAGGGAGAGTCAGCCCCAGCATTTT.

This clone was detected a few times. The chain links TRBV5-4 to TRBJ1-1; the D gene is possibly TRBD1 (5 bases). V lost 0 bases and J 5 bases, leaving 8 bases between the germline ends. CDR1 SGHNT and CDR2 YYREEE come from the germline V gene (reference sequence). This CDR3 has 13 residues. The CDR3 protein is CASSLAKGTEAFF. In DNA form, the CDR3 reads TGTGCCAGCAGCTTGGCCAAGGGGACTGAAGCTTTCTTT. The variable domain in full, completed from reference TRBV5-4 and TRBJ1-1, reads ETGVTQSPTHLIKTRGQQVTLRCSSQSGHNTVSWYQQALGQGPQFIFQYYREEENGRGNFPPRFSGLQFPNYSSELNVNALELDDSALYLCASSLAKGTEAFFGQGTRLTVV.

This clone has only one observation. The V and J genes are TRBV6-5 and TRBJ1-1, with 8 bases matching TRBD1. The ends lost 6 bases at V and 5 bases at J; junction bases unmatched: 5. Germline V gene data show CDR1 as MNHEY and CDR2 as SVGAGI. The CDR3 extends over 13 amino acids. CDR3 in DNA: TGTGCCAGCAGGAGACAGGGGTGGACTGAAGCTTTCTTT. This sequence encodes CASRRQGWTEAFF.

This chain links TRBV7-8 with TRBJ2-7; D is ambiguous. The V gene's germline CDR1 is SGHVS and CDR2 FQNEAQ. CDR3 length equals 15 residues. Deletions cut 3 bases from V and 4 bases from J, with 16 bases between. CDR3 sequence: CASSLRGADTYEQYF. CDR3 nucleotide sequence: TGTGCCAGCAGCTTGAGAGGTGCAGATACGTACGAGCAGTACTTC.

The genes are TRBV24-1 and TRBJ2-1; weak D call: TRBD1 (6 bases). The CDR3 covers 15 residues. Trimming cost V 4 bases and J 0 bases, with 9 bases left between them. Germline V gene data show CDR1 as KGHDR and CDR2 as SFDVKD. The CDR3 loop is CATSEGGYSYNEQFF. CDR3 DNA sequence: TGTGCCACCAGTGAAGGGGGTTACTCCTACAATGAGCAGTTCTTC.

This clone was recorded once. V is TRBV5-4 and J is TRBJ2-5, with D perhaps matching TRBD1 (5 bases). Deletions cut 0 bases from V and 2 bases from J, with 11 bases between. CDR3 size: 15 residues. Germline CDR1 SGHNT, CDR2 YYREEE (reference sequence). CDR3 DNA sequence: TGTGCCAGCAGCTTGGACAGGTATTTACAAGAGACCCAGTACTTC. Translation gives CASSLDRYLQETQYF. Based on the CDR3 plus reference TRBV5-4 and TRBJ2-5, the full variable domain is ETGVTQSPTHLIKTRGQQVTLRCSSQSGHNTVSWYQQALGQGPQFIFQYYREEENGRGNFPPRFSGLQFPNYSSELNVNALELDDSALYLCASSLDRYLQETQYFGPGTRLLVL.

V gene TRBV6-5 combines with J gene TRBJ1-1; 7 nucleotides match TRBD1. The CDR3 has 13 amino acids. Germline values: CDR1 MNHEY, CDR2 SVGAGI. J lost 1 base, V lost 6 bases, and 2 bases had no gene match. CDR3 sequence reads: CASRQGRNTEAFF. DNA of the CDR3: TGTGCCAGCAGACAGGGGAGGAACACTGAAGCTTTCTTT.

The CDR3 spells CASKDYSPREKLFF. For the CDR3, the DNA is TGTGCCAGCAAGGATTATTCTCCTAGGGAAAAACTGTTTTTT. The chain employs TRBV6-6 and TRBJ1-4; D ambiguous. Trimming removed 7 bases from V and 8 bases from J, with 17 bases in between. The CDR3 consists of 14 residues. From germline, CDR1 is MNHNY and CDR2 SVGAGI (reference sequence).

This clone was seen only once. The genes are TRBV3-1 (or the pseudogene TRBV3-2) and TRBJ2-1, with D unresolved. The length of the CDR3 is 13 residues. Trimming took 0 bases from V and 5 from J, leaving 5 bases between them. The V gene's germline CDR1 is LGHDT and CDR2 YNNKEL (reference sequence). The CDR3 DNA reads TGTGCCAGCAGCCAAGATCCAGACAATGAGCAGTTCTTC. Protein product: CASSQDPDNEQFF.

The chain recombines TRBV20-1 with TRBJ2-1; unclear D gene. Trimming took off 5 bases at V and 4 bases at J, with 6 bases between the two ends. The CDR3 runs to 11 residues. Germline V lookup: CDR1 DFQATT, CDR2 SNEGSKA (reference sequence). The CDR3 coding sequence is TGCAGTGCTTCCCGTTACAATGAGCAGTTCTTC. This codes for CSASRYNEQFF.